The sequence of this T cell receptor (beta chain) was determined in a study of spatial heterogeneity in lung cancer. This clonotype is medium-sized in the sample. In a library made to pick up alpha chains, this beta chain is a stray read with a size that means little. Time point noted: sample taken at primary tumor resection. Unsorted whole RNA samples from tumor, nontumor lung or frozen PBMC were sequenced. TCRdb re-derived calls from the 5' RACE reads in MiXCR, one entry per CDR3 protein. The table includes 6,000 to 8,500 distinct CDR3 sequences, approximately 6% detected once. This CDR3 comprises 12 residues. CDR1 SQVTM and CDR2 ANQGSEA come from the germline V gene. Between the trimmed V and J ends, which lost 5 bases and 10 bases, there was a span of 15 bases.

The sequencing used normal lung tissue next to the tumor, collected at surgery. The chain couples TRBV29-1 to TRBJ2-1; no definite D call. This receptor was taken from a female donor with early-stage non-small cell lung cancer. Written as DNA, the CDR3 is TGCAGCGTTCTCGTTCTGGGTTACGAGCAGTTCTTC. Translated, it gives CSVLVLGYEQFF.